Below, 20 T cell receptor beta chains from the same sample are listed, as sequenced in a study of T-cell reconstitution after alpha-beta-depleted transplantation in children (dated by TCRdb to the mid-2010s). The protocol used for the library was PCR. The sequencer listed for this sample is Illumina HiSeq 2500. Molecular barcoding was employed in the preparation of TCR libraries, with unique molecular identifiers being used to normalize TCRbeta repertoire quantification. The public sequencing data were trimmed at Q25 with fastp and processed into clonotypes with MiXCR by TCRdb, which kept only in-frame beta chains. Every CDR3 protein is listed once, alongside the most common genes and DNA of its rows. Here the sample has 400,000 to 500,000 distinct CDR3 sequences; about a tenth occur a single time. Over 4.5% of the sample rests with the top ten. The input for sequencing was PBMCs from the stem cell graft donor, taken from the stem cell graft. The receptors originated from a human donor who donated a stem cell graft to a child with acute myeloid leukemia.

J is TRBJ2-1 and V is TRBV20-1; unclear D gene. Looked up from germline, CDR1 is DFQATT and CDR2 is SNEGSKA (reference sequence). The V and J ends lost 6 bases and 3 bases respectively, with 12 bases between them. This CDR3 comprises 13 residues. The CDR3, as DNA: TGCAGTGCCCGCCCTTTGGGCTACAATGAGCAGTTCTTC. Its translation: CSARPLGYNEQFF.

J is TRBJ2-1 and V is TRBV7-2, with TRBD2 identical over 8 bases. The CDR3 is 15 amino acids. Trimming took 5 bases from V and 13 from J; bases not matched to a gene: 16. The germline CDR1 and CDR2 sequences are SGHTA and FQGNSA. This chain's CDR3 is CASSPLSSGGAVQFF. The CDR3 coding sequence is TGTGCCAGCAGCCCCCTTTCGTCGGGAGGGGCCGTTCAGTTCTTC.

J is TRBJ1-3 and V is TRBV20-1; D uncertain. V lost 2 bases and J 2 bases, leaving 7 bases between the germline ends. The CDR3 length is 13 residues. The germline V gene encodes CDR1 DFQATT and CDR2 SNEGSKA (reference sequence). The CDR3 protein is CSARQVAGNTIYF. CDR3 coding DNA: TGCAGTGCTAGACAGGTTGCTGGAAACACCATATATTTT.

This chain connects TRBV12-3 or TRBV12-4 to TRBJ2-7; D unresolved. The CDR3 covers 13 residues. V dropped 4 bases and J dropped 5 bases, with 12 bases sitting between them. CDR3 residues: CASSSLSANEQYF. CDR3 nucleotides: TGTGCCAGCAGTTCCCTGAGCGCAAACGAGCAGTACTTC.

J is TRBJ2-7 and V is TRBV6-5; D possibly matches TRBD1 or TRBD2 (5 bases each). Trimming left V 5 bases short and J 6 bases short, with 11 bases between. CDR3 length equals 12 residues. Germline V gene data show CDR1 as MNHEY and CDR2 as SVGAGI. The CDR3 DNA reads TGTGCCAGCAGTCTCGATGGGACCGAGCAGTACTTC. Translation: CASSLDGTEQYF.

The genes are TRBV18 and TRBJ2-3, with TRBD2 matching over 9 bases. Germline-derived CDR1 and CDR2 are KGHSH and LQKENI. V was pared by 1 base and J by 0 bases, with 5 bases of the junction left unmatched. This CDR3 spans 17 amino acids. CDR3 nucleotide sequence: TGTGCCAGCTCACCACTGGCTAGCGGGGCTAGCACAGATACGCAGTATTTT. Translating it yields CASSPLASGASTDTQYF. Full variable domain (remainder filled in from reference TRBV18 and TRBJ2-3): NAGVMQNPRHLVRRRGQEARLRCSPMKGHSHVYWYRQLPEEGLKFMVYLQKENIIDESGMPKERFSAEFPKEGPSILRIQQVVRGDSAAYFCASSPLASGASTDTQYFGPGTRLTVL.

This clonotype appeared a few times. This rearrangement joins TRBV20-1 to TRBJ2-3; TRBD2 matches at 7 bases. The junction had 7 bases not matched to a gene; V was cut back by 6 bases and J by 1 base. The CDR3 spans 14 residues. Germline V CDR1 and CDR2: DFQATT, SNEGSKA (reference sequence). The CDR3 region has the DNA TGCAGTGCCCAGCGGGACTCTGGCACAGATACGCAGTATTTT. The encoded protein is CSAQRDSGTDTQYF.

This clonotype showed up just a few times. In DNA, the CDR3 is TGTGCCAGCAGCCACTCGGACACCCCAAGGGCCCAGTACTTC. Its translation is CASSHSDTPRAQYF. The chain combines TRBV7-2 with TRBJ2-5; TRBD1 might be the D (5 bases). With 5 bases removed from V and 9 bases from J, the gap between germline ends came to 19 bases. The CDR3 runs 14 residues. Germline loops: CDR1 SGHTA, CDR2 FQGNSA.

The rearrangement joins TRBV20-1 to TRBJ2-2; TRBD1 matches 9 bases. Per germline, CDR1 DFQATT and CDR2 SNEGSKA (reference sequence). This CDR3 region has 16 residues. The junction had 7 bases not matched to a gene; V was cut back by 1 base and J by 4 bases. The CDR3 sequence: CSARGSGTGITGELFF. CDR3 nucleotide sequence: TGCAGTGCTAGAGGATCCGGGACAGGGATCACCGGGGAGCTGTTTTTT.

In its sample, this clonotype was seen a few times. The chain couples TRBV29-1 to TRBJ2-1; 8 bases line up with TRBD2. CDR1 and CDR2 from the germline V gene are SQVTM and ANQGSEA. V trimming: 7 bases; J trimming: 4 bases; junction bases outside the gene matches: 6. The CDR3 is made up of 13 amino acids. The CDR3 here is CSAAVAGYNEQFF. CDR3 bases: TGCAGCGCCGCGGTAGCGGGATACAATGAGCAGTTCTTC.

This clonotype has only a few counts. The chain joins TRBV20-1 to TRBJ2-1, with 13 bases lining up with TRBD2. The V gene's germline CDR1 is DFQATT and CDR2 SNEGSKA (reference sequence). Trimming at V came to 6 bases and at J to 3 bases, leaving 5 bases not matched to a gene. This CDR3 has 15 residues. The CDR3 protein is CSAWTSGGDYNEQFF. CDR3 coding DNA: TGCAGTGCGTGGACTAGCGGGGGAGACTACAATGAGCAGTTCTTC.

The chain joins TRBV12-3 or TRBV12-4 to TRBJ2-1; no firm D call. V lost 2 bases, J lost 6 bases, and 11 bases lay in between. The CDR3 totals 14 residues. CDR3 sequence (DNA): TGTGCCAGCAGTTTAATGAACGGAGTCAATGAGCAGTTCTTC. Its protein product is CASSLMNGVNEQFF.

This chain joins TRBV12-3 or TRBV12-4 and TRBJ2-1; a possible D gene is TRBD2 (5 bases). The CDR3 has 15 amino acids. V lost 5 bases, J lost 8 bases, and 19 bases lay in between. The DNA of the CDR3 is TGTGCCAGCAGTCCGGGATCCGGAGGTCTGGATGAGCAGTTCTTC. Protein sequence: CASSPGSGGLDEQFF.

Ten or more counts support this clonotype. This sequence joins TRBV9 and TRBJ2-1; 7 positions agree with TRBD2. The V and J ends lost 0 bases and 7 bases, in that order; junction bases with no gene match: 10. Germline V lookup: CDR1 SGDLS, CDR2 YYNGEE. The CDR3 is 16 residues long. CDR3 protein: CASSVVDAGVWNEQFF. The DNA for the CDR3 is TGTGCCAGCAGCGTAGTTGATGCGGGAGTCTGGAATGAGCAGTTCTTC.

Only a few counts were recorded for this clonotype. This chain connects TRBV4-1 to TRBJ2-5, with 10 positions matching TRBD1. From germline, CDR1 is MGHRA and CDR2 YSYEKL. This CDR3 has 16 residues. The V and J ends lost 5 bases and 7 bases, in that order; junction bases with no gene match: 13. In DNA, the CDR3 is TGCGCCAGCAGCTCTATAGAGACAGGGGGCGCAGGGACCCAGTACTTC. Translating it yields CASSSIETGGAGTQYF.

The chain couples TRBV6-4 to TRBJ1-1; possible D gene TRBD1, 5 bases. The V end lost 3 bases, the J end lost 1 base, and 9 bases lay between the germline ends. CDR1 and CDR2 (germline): MRHNA, SNTAGT. The CDR3 consists of 14 residues. Here the CDR3 DNA reads TGTGCCAGCAGTGAAAGGGGATCGAACACTGAAGCTTTCTTT. It yields the protein CASSERGSNTEAFF.

This chain links TRBV5-6 with TRBJ1-1; D remains ambiguous. V was pared by 4 bases and J by 1 base, with 14 bases between. The CDR3 has 15 amino acids. CDR1 and CDR2 from the germline V gene are SGHDT and YYEEEE. The CDR3 nucleotides are TGTGCCAGCAGCCACCTGGACGGAAGGAACACTGAAGCTTTCTTT. It specifies CASSHLDGRNTEAFF.

This clonotype occurred many times. The chain combines TRBV6-6 with TRBJ1-1, with D possibly TRBD1 on 6 matching bases. The CDR3 totals 12 residues. V was trimmed by 6 bases and J by 11 bases, leaving 16 bases between them. Looked up from germline, CDR1 is MNHNY and CDR2 is SVGAGI (reference sequence). The CDR3 region is CASRHGDIEAFF. The CDR3 region has the DNA TGTGCCAGCAGACACGGGGACATAGAGGCTTTCTTT.

As regards this clonotype: This CDR3 fails to terminate in the conserved phenylalanine or tryptophan, so it likely reflects a read error. The chain couples TRBV5-6 to TRBJ1-6; D ambiguous. The CDR3 has 14 residues. The V end was cut by 3 bases, the J end by 10 bases, with 14 bases between. Germline V gives CDR1 SGHDT, CDR2 YYEEEE. The CDR3 loop is CASSSAGVVSPLHL. In DNA, the CDR3 is TGTGCCAGCAGCTCAGCCGGGGTGGTCTCACCCCTCCACTTG.

This clonotype was counted only a few times. The V call is TRBV7-3, the J call TRBJ2-3; TRBD1 matches 10 bases. CDR3 size: 14 residues. CDR1 SGHTA and CDR2 FQGTGA come from the germline V gene. Trimming removed 5 bases from V and 5 bases from J; junction bases left unmatched: 4. The CDR3 sequence: CASSPGTGVDTQYF. As DNA, the CDR3 is TGTGCCAGCAGCCCCGGGACAGGGGTAGATACGCAGTATTTT.